What follows describes a single TCR beta chain. Its antigen is still unknown. The data derive from a study of shared clonotypes between healthy human individuals. At a deep level, the assay was run. TCRdb keeps only in-frame clones here, not all; method: immunoSEQ multiplex PCR. The data contain 2 million to 2.5 million clones, 85% to 95% of them singletons. Findings and limits, study-wide: Of the naive CD4 clonotypes, around 5.2% were shared across a few donors.

The origin of this receptor is a man in his late teens or twenties in good health. Some clones in this sample may be carry-over from other donors' samples. Sample: naive CD4+ T cells from PBMCs. Subset indicated: CD45RA+ positively selected.

The CDR3, as DNA: TGTGCCAGCAGTCCGGGGGTAGCGGGAGTTGACACCGGGGAGCTGTTTTTT. The encoded protein is CASSPGVAGVDTGELFF. The V gene is TRBV27, the J gene TRBJ2-2; TRBD2 matches at 9 bases. This CDR3 is 17 amino acids long. Trimming cost V 5 bases and J 3 bases; bases outside gene matches: 10. Germline values: CDR1 MNHEY, CDR2 SMNVEV (reference sequence).